The present entry profiles one TCR beta chain with its context. The data stem from a study of blood T cell repertoires in COVID-19. Clones were sequenced by immunoSEQ multiplex PCR, and TCRdb holds only the in-frame ones, with some missing. The data show 300,000 to 400,000 clones, with roughly 88% seen just once and around 0.97% held by the top ten. The sample was PBMCs or T cells enriched from blood (not recorded which). The TCR sequence derives from a woman younger than 45 with acute COVID-19.

CDR3: CASSHGQGNIQYF. In DNA, the CDR3 is TGTGCCAGCAGCCACGGACAGGGAAACATTCAGTACTTC. The chain combines TRBV3-1 (or the pseudogene TRBV3-2) with TRBJ2-4; the match to TRBD1 covers 8 bases. The junction had 1 base not matched to a gene; V was cut back by 3 bases and J by 6 bases. This CDR3 is built from 13 residues. The germline V gene encodes CDR1 LGHDT and CDR2 YNNKEL (reference sequence).